These T cell receptor beta chains were read from a single sample in a study of T cell responses to AZD1222 COVID-19 vaccine. Clones were read by immunoSEQ multiplex PCR, and TCRdb kept only the in-frame ones, dropping some. Among roughly 93,000 clones listed, roughly nine tenths were seen once. Sequencing used peripheral blood, obtained on day 0 of AZD1222 vaccination. All receptors derive from an adult in good health. CDR3s include the opening cysteine and the closing phenylalanine or tryptophan. Fields, in order: CDR3 length, V gene, clone size, J gene, D gene, CDR3 protein, CDR3 DNA. The D gene is left open where the match is weak. Clone size is given for some rows only: seen once, a few or many times, or a class if the clone is expanded.

15	TRBV5-1	NA	TRBJ1-3	TRBD1	CASSLDRGGGNTIYF	TGCGCCAGCAGCTTGGACAGGGGAGGAGGAAACACCATATATTTT
16	TRBV6-6	NA	TRBJ1-3	TRBD1	CASSPTGSSSGNTIYF	TGTGCCAGCAGTCCGACAGGGTCTAGCTCTGGAAACACCATATATTTT
16	TRBV4-1	few	TRBJ1-2	NA	CASSQDAWAGNYGYTF	TGCGCCAGCAGCCAAGATGCGTGGGCAGGGAACTATGGCTACACCTTC
16	TRBV24-1	NA	TRBJ2-1	TRBD1	CATSDGGQARGNEQFF	TGTGCCACCAGTGATGGGGGACAGGCCAGGGGCAATGAGCAGTTCTTC
14	TRBV15	NA	TRBJ2-7	NA	CATSPLRGSAEQYF	TGTGCCACCAGCCCACTCCGGGGCTCAGCCGAGCAGTACTTC
17	TRBV6-2/TRBV6-3	NA	TRBJ1-5	TRBD1	CASSYVRGQGSNQPQHF	TGTGCCAGCAGTTATGTGAGGGGACAGGGTAGCAATCAGCCCCAGCATTTT
14	TRBV2	NA	TRBJ1-4	NA	CASSERAGVEKLFF	TGTGCCAGCAGTGAGAGGGCCGGGGTTGAAAAACTGTTTTTT
13	TRBV29-1	NA	TRBJ1-3	NA	CSVRAGSGNTIYF	TGCAGCGTTCGAGCGGGCTCTGGAAACACCATATATTTT
13	TRBV11-2	NA	TRBJ2-5	TRBD2	CASNPWGGETQYF	TGTGCCAGCAACCCCTGGGGGGGAGAGACCCAGTACTTC
14	TRBV6-5	once	TRBJ2-2	NA	CASSLTGTTGELFF	TGTGCCAGCAGTCTGACAGGTACCACCGGGGAGCTGTTTTTT
15	TRBV3-1/TRBV3-2	once	TRBJ2-7	NA	CASSQDWVSSYEQYF	TGTGCCAGCAGCCAAGATTGGGTTAGCTCCTACGAGCAGTACTTC
15	TRBV9	NA	TRBJ1-5	NA	CASSVGGRGGQPQHF	TGTGCCAGCAGCGTAGGGGGCAGGGGAGGACAGCCCCAGCATTTT
15	TRBV5-1	NA	TRBJ2-7	NA	CASTWGAGEGYEQYF	TGCGCCAGCACCTGGGGGGCCGGTGAAGGCTACGAGCAGTACTTC
14	TRBV11-3	NA	TRBJ2-1	NA	CASSSMSSYNEQFF	TGTGCCAGCAGCTCGATGAGCTCCTACAATGAGCAGTTCTTC
16	TRBV15	NA	TRBJ2-7	NA	CATSRGMRGRSYEQYF	TGTGCCACCAGCAGGGGGATGCGTGGCCGTTCCTACGAGCAGTACTTC
19	TRBV6-1	NA	TRBJ1-5	NA	CASSAPPGTPHQGNQPQHF	TGTGCCAGCAGTGCGCCCCCCGGGACCCCTCACCAAGGCAATCAGCCCCAGCATTTT
15	TRBV4-3	NA	TRBJ1-3	TRBD1	CASSPEQGSGNTIYF	TGCGCCAGCAGCCCCGAACAGGGGTCCGGAAACACCATATATTTT
13	TRBV19	NA	TRBJ1-2	TRBD1	CASSTRGDYGYTF	TGTGCCAGTAGTACCAGGGGGGACTATGGCTACACCTTC
16	TRBV4-2	NA	TRBJ1-4	TRBD1	CASSQGASGGWEKLFF	TGTGCCAGCAGCCAAGGGGCCTCAGGGGGGTGGGAAAAACTGTTTTTT
13	TRBV30	NA	TRBJ1-2	TRBD1	CAWSVQQGDGYTF	TGTGCCTGGAGTGTACAACAGGGGGATGGCTACACCTTC
17	TRBV19	once	TRBJ1-5	NA	CASSIDGREGSNQPQHF	TGTGCCAGTAGTATAGATGGACGGGAGGGTAGCAATCAGCCCCAGCATTTT
13	TRBV5-4	NA	TRBJ1-1	TRBD1	CASSSRQGSEAFF	TGTGCCAGCAGCTCCAGACAGGGCTCTGAAGCTTTCTTT
16	TRBV5-1	NA	TRBJ1-5	NA	CASRSQVSGSNQPQHF	TGCGCCAGCAGAAGTCAGGTCTCGGGTAGCAATCAGCCCCAGCATTTT